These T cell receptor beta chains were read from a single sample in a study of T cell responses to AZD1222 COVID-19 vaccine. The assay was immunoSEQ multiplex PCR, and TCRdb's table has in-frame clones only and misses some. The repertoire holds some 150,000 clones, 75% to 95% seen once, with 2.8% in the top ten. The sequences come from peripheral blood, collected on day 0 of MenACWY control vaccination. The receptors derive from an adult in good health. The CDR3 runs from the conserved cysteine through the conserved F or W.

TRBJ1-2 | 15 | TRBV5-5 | CASRLGRQGVGGYTF
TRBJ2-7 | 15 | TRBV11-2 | CASSLGITGSYEQYF
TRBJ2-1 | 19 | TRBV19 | CASSILEGVSGRVYNEQFF
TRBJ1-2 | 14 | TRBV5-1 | CASSLGENNYGYTF
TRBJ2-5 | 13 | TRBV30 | CAWSGGWQETQYF
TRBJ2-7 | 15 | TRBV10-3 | CAISVDREVPYEQYF
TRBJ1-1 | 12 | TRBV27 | CASSSVATEAFF
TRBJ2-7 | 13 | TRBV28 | CASSSFPSYEQYF
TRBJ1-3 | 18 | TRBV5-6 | CASSLYRAGQISGNTIYF
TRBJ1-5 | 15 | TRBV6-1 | CASSEAWGVGQPQHF
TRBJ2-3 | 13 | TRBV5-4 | CASSLDTAPTQYF
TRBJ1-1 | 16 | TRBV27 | CASSLGTGSLNTEAFF
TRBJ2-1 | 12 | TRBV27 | CASSDRRNEQFF
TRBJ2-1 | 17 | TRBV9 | CASSVEDRVFSYNEQFF
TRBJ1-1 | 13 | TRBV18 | CASSPVSGTEAFF
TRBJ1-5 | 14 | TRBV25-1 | CASTATDGNQPQHF
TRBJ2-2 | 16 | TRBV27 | CASFPETSGLTGELFF
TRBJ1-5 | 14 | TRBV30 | CAWSEIREHGPQHF
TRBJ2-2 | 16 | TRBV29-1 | CSVGGPSGRATGELFF
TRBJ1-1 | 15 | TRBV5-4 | CASSPIETGNTEAFF
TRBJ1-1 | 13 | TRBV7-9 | CASPSLISTEAFF
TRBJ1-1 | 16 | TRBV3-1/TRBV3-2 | CASSLKGAGVNTEAFF
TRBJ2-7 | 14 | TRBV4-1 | CASSLGQVPYEQYF
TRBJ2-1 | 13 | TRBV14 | CASSQDSPHEQFF
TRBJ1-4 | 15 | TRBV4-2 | CASSQAGQGGEKLFF
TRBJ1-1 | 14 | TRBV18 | CASSEAQGGTEAFF
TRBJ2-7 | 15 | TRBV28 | CASSSHAGGPYEQYF
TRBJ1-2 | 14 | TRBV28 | CASLGDRVVQGYTF
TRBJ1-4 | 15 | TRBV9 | CASSATGKANEKLFF
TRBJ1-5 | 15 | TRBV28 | CASSLHDSPQRPQHF
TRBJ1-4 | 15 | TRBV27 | CATTLRFATNEKLFF
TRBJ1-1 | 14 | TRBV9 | CASSVASSNTEAFF
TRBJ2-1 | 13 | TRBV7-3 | CASSPGPFNEQFF
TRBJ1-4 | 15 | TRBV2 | CASSEGAHTNEKLFF
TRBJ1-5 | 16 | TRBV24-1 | CATSASGGGGNQPQHF
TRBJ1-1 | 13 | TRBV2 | CASSRQGNTEAFF